The 9 T cell receptor beta chains given below trace back to one sample, sequenced in a study of CD8+CD57+ T cells in acquired aplastic anemia (dated by TCRdb to 2016 to 2019). TCRdb shows the sequencer as Illumina HiSeq 2000. Genomic DNA served as template for TCR beta VDJ combination and CDR3 sequence profiling. TCRdb reprocessing: public reads trimmed at Q25 with fastp, clones called with MiXCR, in-frame beta chains kept. Every entry covers one CDR3 protein and lists the most common genes and DNA from its rows. The sample yields more than 250,000 distinct CDR3 sequences; 55% to 65% were counted once. Jointly, the top ten make up 7.5% to 9% of the sample. Material for sequencing was sorted CD4+, CD8+, or CD8+CD57+ T cells (not recorded which) from PBMCs. These receptors all come from a human donor with severe aplastic anemia or a healthy control (not recorded which).

The CDR3 nucleotides read TGTGCCAGCAGCCAAGTGGGCAGGGGGGTCTACGAGCAGTACTTC. Translated: CASSQVGRGVYEQYF. The genes are TRBV3-1 and TRBJ2-7, with D perhaps matching TRBD1 (7 bases). The CDR3 runs 15 residues. V lost 1 base and J 3 bases, leaving 13 bases between the germline ends. The germline gives CDR1 LGHDT, CDR2 YNNKEL (reference sequence).

This clonotype has at least ten counts. The V gene is TRBV19, the J gene TRBJ1-2; D is perhaps TRBD1 (6 bases). CDR1 LNHDA and CDR2 SQIVND come from the germline V gene (reference sequence). The CDR3 has 16 amino acids. Trimming cost V 6 bases and J 2 bases, with 19 bases left between them. In nucleotides, the CDR3 is TGTGCCAGTAGCGCGATCGGGACAAGCGCCAACTATGGCTACACCTTC. Its protein product is CASSAIGTSANYGYTF. The whole variable domain, remainder taken from reference TRBV19 and TRBJ1-2, is DGGITQSPKYLFRKEGQNVTLSCEQNLNHDAMYWYRQDPGQGLRLIYYSQIVNDFQKGDIAEGYSVSREKKESFPLTVTSAQKNPTAFYLCASSAIGTSANYGYTFGSGTRLTVV.

At least ten counts were recorded for this clonotype. The chain is built from TRBV20-1 and TRBJ1-2, with TRBD1 matching over 8 bases. V trimming: 2 bases; J trimming: 7 bases; junction bases outside the gene matches: 12. CDR1 and CDR2 from the germline V gene are DFQATT and SNEGSKA (reference sequence). The CDR3 sequence is 15 residues long. Here the CDR3 DNA reads TGCAGTGCTAGACCCTCTGGCAGGGGGCTGTTTGGCTACACCTTC. Encoded protein: CSARPSGRGLFGYTF.

This clonotype was seen repeatedly, ten times or more. V gene TRBV5-1 combines with J gene TRBJ1-2; 8 bases are shared with TRBD1. The CDR3 covers 16 residues. Germline V gene sequence: CDR1 SGHRS, CDR2 YFSETQ. V lost 4 bases and J lost 4; bases outside the gene matches: 12. The CDR3, as DNA: TGCGCCAGCAGCCCAGTGGACAGGGCCCTTGGCTATGGCTACACCTTC. It is translated as CASSPVDRALGYGYTF.

This clonotype has at least ten counts. The chain links TRBV4-3 to TRBJ2-1; 12 nucleotides line up with TRBD2. V was clipped by 4 bases and J by 8 bases; unmatched bases: 6. CDR1 and CDR2 (germline): LGHNA, YSLEER. The CDR3 contains 15 residues. The CDR3 sequence: CASSPTSGGSYEQFF. In DNA form, the CDR3 reads TGCGCCAGCAGCCCGACTAGCGGGGGATCGTATGAGCAGTTCTTC.

This clonotype occurred many times. The chain recombines TRBV20-1 with TRBJ1-1; 8 bases line up with TRBD1. Germline values: CDR1 DFQATT, CDR2 SNEGSKA (reference sequence). CDR3 length: 16 amino acids. The ends lost 0 bases at V and 11 bases at J; junction bases unmatched: 17. CDR3 loop: CSARESGTGRVSGAFF. The CDR3 nucleotides read TGCAGTGCTAGAGAGTCGGGGACAGGCAGGGTTTCGGGGGCTTTCTTT.

This clonotype was detected only a few times. This sequence may be a read error, since a much larger clone differs from it by one base. The chain combines TRBV12-3 or TRBV12-4 with TRBJ2-3; 11 positions match TRBD1. There are 16 residues in the CDR3. The CDR3: CASSSSDRGHTGTQYF. DNA for the CDR3: TGTGCCAGCAGTTCATCGGACAGGGGGCACACAGGTACGCAGTATTTT.

This sequence joins TRBV19 and TRBJ1-1, with D hard to call. V lost 7 bases, J lost 0 bases, and 15 bases lay in between. CDR1 and CDR2 from the germline V gene are LNHDA and SQIVND (reference sequence). The CDR3 is made up of 15 amino acids. Here the CDR3 reads CASTTGHRLNTEAFF. The CDR3 nucleotides are TGTGCCAGTACCACCGGTCATCGGCTGAACACTGAAGCTTTCTTT.

This rearrangement joins TRBV28 to TRBJ1-5, with 12 bases that match TRBD1. The CDR3 sequence is 16 residues long. J was trimmed by 7 bases and V by 2 bases; bases with no gene match: 6. Germline lookup yields CDR1 MDHEN and CDR2 SYDVKM. The CDR3 nucleotides are TGTGCCAGCAGTTTAACGGGACAGGGGGCCGGGCAGCCCCAGCATTTT. This sequence encodes CASSLTGQGAGQPQHF.